This is a list of T cell receptor beta chains from one sample in a study of blood T cell repertoires in COVID-19. The assay was immunoSEQ multiplex PCR, and TCRdb's table has in-frame clones only and misses some. Here the sample spans under 250,000 clones, around 90% being singletons. Material for sequencing was peripheral blood. These receptors originate from a woman in her 70s with active or convalescent COVID-19. Each CDR3 is given with its conserved first and last residue. Fields, in order: V gene, clone size, D gene, J gene, CDR3 protein, CDR3 DNA. A D gene is named only where the DNA matches it firmly. A clone size is listed for some rows: how often the clone was seen (once, few, many), or a class if it is expanded.

>TRBV6-2/TRBV6-3|-|TRBD1|TRBJ1-5
CASSYSHLGLTGELRNQPQHF
TGTGCCAGCAGTTACTCCCACTTAGGCCTCACAGGGGAGCTCCGCAATCAGCCCCAGCATTTT
>TRBV7-3|-|-|TRBJ1-4
CASSLNRGEKLFF
TGTGCCAGCAGCTTAAATCGGGGTGAAAAACTGTTTTTT
>TRBV6-4|-|-|TRBJ1-5
CASSEDSASYQPQHF
TGTGCCAGCAGTGAAGACAGCGCCTCTTATCAGCCCCAGCATTTT
>TRBV9|once|-|TRBJ1-3
CASSVDSGTGNTIYF
TGTGCCAGCAGCGTAGACTCCGGTACTGGAAACACCATATATTTT
>TRBV5-6|-|TRBD1|TRBJ2-2
CASSPYDRVNTGELFF
TGTGCCAGCAGCCCCTACGACAGGGTCAACACCGGGGAGCTGTTTTTT
>TRBV7-2|-|-|TRBJ2-3
CASRDTGGPTTGTQYF
TGTGCCAGCAGGGATACGGGGGGCCCGACAACGGGAACGCAGTATTTT
>TRBV25-1|-|-|TRBJ1-2
CASRGGGKTGYTF
TGTGCCAGCAGGGGAGGAGGAAAAACTGGCTACACCTTC
>TRBV21-1|-|-|TRBJ2-7
CASSTGDYRPSYEQYF
TGTGCCAGCAGCACGGGGGACTACCGGCCTTCCTACGAGCAGTACTTC
>TRBV6-5|once|TRBD1|TRBJ2-7
CASSRDRAFYEQYF
TGTGCCAGCAGTCGGGACAGGGCGTTCTACGAGCAGTACTTC
>TRBV18|-|TRBD1|TRBJ1-2
CASSPDRRGYTF
TGTGCCAGCTCACCGGACAGGAGAGGCTACACCTTC
>TRBV6-5|once|TRBD1|TRBJ1-1
CASSYGTGNTEAFF
TGTGCCAGCAGTTACGGGACAGGGAACACTGAAGCTTTCTTT
>TRBV11-2|-|-|TRBJ2-5
CASSLVLLASQETQYF
TGTGCCAGCAGCTTAGTCTTACTAGCATCCCAAGAGACCCAGTACTTC
>TRBV27|few|TRBD1|TRBJ2-3
CASSLGGTGADTQYF
TGTGCCAGCAGTTTGGGGGGGACAGGGGCAGATACGCAGTATTTT
>TRBV13|once|TRBD1|TRBJ2-7
CASSWGTVPSYEQYF
TGTGCCAGCAGCTGGGGGACAGTTCCTTCCTACGAGCAGTACTTC
>TRBV24-1|-|-|TRBJ2-3
CATSDPTFPTDTQYF
TGTGCCACCAGTGACCCGACATTCCCCACAGATACGCAGTATTTT